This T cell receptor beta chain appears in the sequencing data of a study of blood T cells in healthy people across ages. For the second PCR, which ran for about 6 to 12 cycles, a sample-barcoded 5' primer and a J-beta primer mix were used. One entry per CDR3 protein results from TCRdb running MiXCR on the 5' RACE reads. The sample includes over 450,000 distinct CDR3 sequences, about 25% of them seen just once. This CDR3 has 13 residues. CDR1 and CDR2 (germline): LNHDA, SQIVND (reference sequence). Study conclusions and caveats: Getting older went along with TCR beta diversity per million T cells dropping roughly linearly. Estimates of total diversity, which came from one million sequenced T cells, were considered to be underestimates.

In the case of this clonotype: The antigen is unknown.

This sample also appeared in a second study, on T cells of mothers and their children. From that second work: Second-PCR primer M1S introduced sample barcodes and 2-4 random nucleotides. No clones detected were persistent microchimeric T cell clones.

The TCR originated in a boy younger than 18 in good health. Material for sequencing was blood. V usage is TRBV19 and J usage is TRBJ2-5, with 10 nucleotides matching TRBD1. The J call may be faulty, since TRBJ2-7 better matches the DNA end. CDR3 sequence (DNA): TGTGCCAGCCTGGGACAGGGGAGCTACGAGCAGTACTTC. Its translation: CASLGQGSYEQYF.